Ten or more counts support the clone carrying this TCR beta chain. The CDR3 end falls 3 residues outside the read, so it is completed with the germline J gene. This record belongs to a study of T cell clonality in common variable immunodeficiency. Assay used: immunoSEQ multiplex PCR; TCRdb lists only in-frame clones, some missing. Altogether tens of thousands of clones were found in the sample, and no singletons occur. Germline V gene data show CDR1 as SNHLY and CDR2 as FYNNEI. The CDR3 has 14 residues. Trimming shortened V by 3 bases and J by 2 bases, and 10 bases separated the two germline ends. The J gene is TRBJ2-5, the V gene TRBV2; D is unclear. The sequence was collected from a person aged 18 to 69 in good health. The sequencing input was peripheral blood mononuclear cells. The DNA read from the CDR3 is TGTGCCAGCAGTGAGATCTGGCAGCAAGAGACC. This codes for CASSEIWQQET. The entire CDR3 is CASSEIWQQETQYF. The whole variable domain, filled in from reference TRBV2 and TRBJ2-5, reads EPEVTQTPSHQVTQMGQEVILRCVPISNHLYFYWYRQILGQKVEFLVSFYNNEISEKSEIFDDQFSVERPDGSNFTLKIRSTKLEDSAMYFCASSEIWQQETQYFGPGTRLLVL.